A selection of T cell receptor beta chains follows, all from one sample in a study of cytomegalovirus exposure and HLA in healthy donors. The protocol was immunoSEQ multiplex PCR, while the TCRdb copy is restricted to in-frame clones and leaves out a portion. The data show roughly 100,000 clones, over 80% seen once. The sequenced sample consisted of PBMCs. These receptors were collected from a man aged 35-49 years in good health and CMV-seronegative. The CDR3 runs from the conserved cysteine through the conserved F or W. Fields, in order: CDR3 length, D gene, J gene, clone size, V gene, CDR3 protein, CDR3 DNA. A D gene is named only where the DNA matches it firmly. Some rows have no size entry. The others give once, few or many, or a class for an expanded clone.

cdr3_length: 12; d_call: .; j_call: TRBJ1-2; clone_size: few; v_call: TRBV5-1; cdr3_aa: CASSLEQYGYTF; cdr3_nt: TGCGCCAGCAGCTTGGAACAGTATGGCTACACCTTC
cdr3_length: 15; d_call: .; j_call: TRBJ1-5; clone_size: .; v_call: TRBV28; cdr3_aa: CASSLQDYSNQPQHF; cdr3_nt: TGTGCCAGCAGCTTACAGGATTATAGCAATCAGCCCCAGCATTTT
cdr3_length: 18; d_call: TRBD1; j_call: TRBJ2-2; clone_size: .; v_call: TRBV9; cdr3_aa: CASSVAPFGQGEAGELFF; cdr3_nt: TGTGCCAGCAGCGTAGCTCCTTTCGGACAGGGAGAGGCCGGGGAGCTGTTTTTT
cdr3_length: 14; d_call: TRBD2; j_call: TRBJ2-5; clone_size: .; v_call: TRBV5-6; cdr3_aa: CASSLWGLGETQYF; cdr3_nt: TGTGCCAGCAGCTTGTGGGGACTAGGGGAGACCCAGTACTTC
cdr3_length: 13; d_call: TRBD1; j_call: TRBJ1-2; clone_size: .; v_call: TRBV5-1; cdr3_aa: CASRPDRGWGYTF; cdr3_nt: TGCGCCAGCAGACCGGACAGGGGGTGGGGCTACACCTTC
cdr3_length: 13; d_call: .; j_call: TRBJ1-2; clone_size: few; v_call: TRBV5-1; cdr3_aa: CASSPTGLCGYTF; cdr3_nt: TGCGCCAGCAGCCCAACAGGGTTGTGTGGCTACACCTTC
cdr3_length: 15; d_call: TRBD2; j_call: TRBJ2-2; clone_size: .; v_call: TRBV9; cdr3_aa: CASSVGGGNTGELFF; cdr3_nt: TGTGCCAGCAGCGTTGGCGGGGGGAACACCGGGGAGCTGTTTTTT
cdr3_length: 13; d_call: TRBD1; j_call: TRBJ1-5; clone_size: .; v_call: TRBV30; cdr3_aa: CAWSGQGDQPQHF; cdr3_nt: TGTGCCTGGAGTGGACAGGGTGATCAGCCCCAGCATTTT
cdr3_length: 15; d_call: .; j_call: TRBJ2-2; clone_size: .; v_call: TRBV14; cdr3_aa: CASSRSRVDTGELFF; cdr3_nt: TGTGCCAGCAGCCGAAGCAGGGTCGACACCGGGGAGCTGTTTTTT
cdr3_length: 19; d_call: .; j_call: TRBJ1-6; clone_size: once; v_call: TRBV11-2; cdr3_aa: CASSQHRSATRQYNSPLHF; cdr3_nt: TGTGCCAGCAGCCAACACCGTTCAGCCACACGACAGTATAATTCACCCCTCCACTTT
cdr3_length: 13; d_call: .; j_call: TRBJ2-1; clone_size: few; v_call: TRBV5-6; cdr3_aa: CASSSQGNNEQFF; cdr3_nt: TGTGCCAGCAGCTCTCAGGGTAACAATGAGCAGTTCTTC
cdr3_length: 14; d_call: .; j_call: TRBJ1-2; clone_size: few; v_call: TRBV2; cdr3_aa: CASSEALGGHGYTF; cdr3_nt: TGTGCCAGCAGTGAAGCCTTAGGCGGGCATGGCTACACCTTC
cdr3_length: 14; d_call: .; j_call: TRBJ2-7; clone_size: .; v_call: TRBV9; cdr3_aa: CASSVGRYSYEQYF; cdr3_nt: TGTGCCAGCAGCGTAGGTCGCTACTCCTACGAGCAGTACTTC
cdr3_length: 15; d_call: .; j_call: TRBJ2-2; clone_size: .; v_call: TRBV5-1; cdr3_aa: CASSSGGGGTGELFF; cdr3_nt: TGCGCCAGCAGCTCAGGCGGGGGCGGCACCGGGGAGCTGTTTTTT
cdr3_length: 15; d_call: TRBD2; j_call: TRBJ2-5; clone_size: .; v_call: TRBV9; cdr3_aa: CASIQRLAGQETQYF; cdr3_nt: TGTGCCAGCATCCAAAGACTAGCGGGACAAGAGACCCAGTACTTC
cdr3_length: 15; d_call: .; j_call: TRBJ2-2; clone_size: .; v_call: TRBV14; cdr3_aa: CASSQSRGVAGELFF; cdr3_nt: TGTGCCAGCAGCCAGAGCAGGGGAGTCGCCGGGGAGCTGTTTTTT
cdr3_length: 13; d_call: .; j_call: TRBJ2-3; clone_size: .; v_call: TRBV7-2; cdr3_aa: CASSLSGTYTQYF; cdr3_nt: TGTGCCAGCAGCTTAAGTGGCACATATACGCAGTATTTT
cdr3_length: 12; d_call: .; j_call: TRBJ1-2; clone_size: .; v_call: TRBV5-1; cdr3_aa: CASSFSEAGYTF; cdr3_nt: TGCGCCAGCAGCTTTTCGGAGGCTGGCTACACCTTC
cdr3_length: 15; d_call: .; j_call: TRBJ1-1; clone_size: .; v_call: TRBV11-2; cdr3_aa: CASSLMQGLMTEAFF; cdr3_nt: TGTGCCAGCAGCTTAATGCAGGGGCTCATGACTGAAGCTTTCTTT
cdr3_length: 14; d_call: .; j_call: TRBJ2-7; clone_size: .; v_call: TRBV5-1; cdr3_aa: CASSYDRPRYEQYF; cdr3_nt: TGCGCCAGCAGCTACGACAGGCCCAGGTACGAGCAGTACTTC
cdr3_length: 16; d_call: .; j_call: TRBJ1-1; clone_size: .; v_call: TRBV6-6; cdr3_aa: CASSYSGGGGNTEAFF; cdr3_nt: TGTGCCAGCAGTTACTCGGGGGGGGGAGGGAACACTGAAGCTTTCTTT
cdr3_length: 16; d_call: TRBD1; j_call: TRBJ2-7; clone_size: .; v_call: TRBV19; cdr3_aa: CASSWTPGQGRHEQYF; cdr3_nt: TGTGCCAGTAGCTGGACCCCGGGACAGGGTAGGCACGAGCAGTACTTC
cdr3_length: 15; d_call: TRBD2; j_call: TRBJ2-2; clone_size: .; v_call: TRBV7-2; cdr3_aa: CASSLELAGIGELFF; cdr3_nt: TGTGCCAGCAGCTTAGAGCTAGCGGGTATCGGGGAGCTGTTTTTT
cdr3_length: 15; d_call: .; j_call: TRBJ2-7; clone_size: .; v_call: TRBV2; cdr3_aa: CASRTEGPRFYEQYF; cdr3_nt: TGTGCCAGCCGGACAGAGGGTCCCCGATTCTACGAGCAGTACTTC
cdr3_length: 16; d_call: .; j_call: TRBJ1-1; clone_size: .; v_call: TRBV11-2; cdr3_aa: CASSFRQVATNTEAFF; cdr3_nt: TGTGCCAGCAGCTTCAGACAGGTAGCTACGAACACTGAAGCTTTCTTT
cdr3_length: 14; d_call: .; j_call: TRBJ1-1; clone_size: .; v_call: TRBV5-4; cdr3_aa: CASSLGQVNTEAFF; cdr3_nt: TGTGCCAGCAGCTTGGGACAGGTGAACACTGAAGCTTTCTTT
cdr3_length: 15; d_call: .; j_call: TRBJ1-6; clone_size: .; v_call: TRBV4-3; cdr3_aa: CASSQGDNYNSPLHF; cdr3_nt: TGCGCCAGCAGCCAAGGGGACAACTATAATTCACCCCTCCACTTT
cdr3_length: 11; d_call: .; j_call: TRBJ2-3; clone_size: .; v_call: TRBV2; cdr3_aa: CASRAEDTQYF; cdr3_nt: TGTGCCAGCAGGGCGGAAGATACGCAGTATTTT
cdr3_length: 14; d_call: .; j_call: TRBJ1-5; clone_size: .; v_call: TRBV7-2; cdr3_aa: CASSLGQNNQPQHF; cdr3_nt: TGTGCCAGCAGCCTTGGACAGAACAATCAGCCCCAGCATTTT
cdr3_length: 14; d_call: TRBD1; j_call: TRBJ1-1; clone_size: once; v_call: TRBV6-4; cdr3_aa: CASSRDRGGSEAFF; cdr3_nt: TGTGCCAGCAGTCGTGACAGGGGGGGATCTGAAGCTTTCTTT
cdr3_length: 15; d_call: .; j_call: TRBJ2-3; clone_size: .; v_call: TRBV6-6; cdr3_aa: CASNPLDSYTDTQYF; cdr3_nt: TGTGCCAGCAACCCCTTGGACAGCTACACAGATACGCAGTATTTT
cdr3_length: 14; d_call: .; j_call: TRBJ1-6; clone_size: .; v_call: TRBV27; cdr3_aa: CASSFGSYNSPLHF; cdr3_nt: TGTGCCAGCAGTTTTGGGAGTTATAATTCACCCCTCCACTTT
cdr3_length: 12; d_call: .; j_call: TRBJ2-2; clone_size: .; v_call: TRBV7-9; cdr3_aa: CASSKETGELFF; cdr3_nt: TGTGCCAGCAGCAAGGAGACCGGGGAGCTGTTTTTT